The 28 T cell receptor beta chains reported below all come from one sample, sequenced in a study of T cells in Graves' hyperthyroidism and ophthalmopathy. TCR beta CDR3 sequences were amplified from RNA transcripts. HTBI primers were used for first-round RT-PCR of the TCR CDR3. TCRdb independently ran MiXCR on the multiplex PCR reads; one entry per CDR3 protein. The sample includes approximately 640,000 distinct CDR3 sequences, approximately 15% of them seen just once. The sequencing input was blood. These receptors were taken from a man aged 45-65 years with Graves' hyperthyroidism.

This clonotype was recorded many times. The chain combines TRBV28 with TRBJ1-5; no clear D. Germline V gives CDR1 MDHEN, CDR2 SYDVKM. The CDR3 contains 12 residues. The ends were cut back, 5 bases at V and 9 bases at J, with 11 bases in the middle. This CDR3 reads CASSPDLGPQHF. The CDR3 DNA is TGTGCCAGCAGTCCAGATCTGGGGCCCCAGCATTTT.

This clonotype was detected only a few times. Here the CDR3 reads CASSFTGKGEQYF. The CDR3 bases are TGTGCCAGCAGTTTCACAGGGAAAGGCGAGCAGTACTTC. The V gene is TRBV28, the J gene TRBJ2-7; D possibly corresponds to TRBD1 (6 bases). The CDR3 is 13 amino acids. Trimming shortened V by 3 bases and J by 6 bases, and 12 bases separated the two germline ends. Germline V gene sequence: CDR1 MDHEN, CDR2 SYDVKM. Variable domain in full (rest from reference TRBV28 and TRBJ2-7): DVKVTQSSRYLVKRTGEKVFLECVQDMDHENMFWYRQDPGLGLRLIYFSYDVKMKEKGDIPEGYSVSREKKERFSLILESASTNQTSMYLCASSFTGKGEQYFGPGTRLTVT.

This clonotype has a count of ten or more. CDR3 sequence reads: CASTTGTGNTEAFF. The CDR3 DNA reads as TGTGCCAGCACCACAGGGACCGGGAACACTGAAGCTTTCTTT. V and J are TRBV12-3 or TRBV12-4 and TRBJ1-1; maybe TRBD1 (6 bases). The CDR3 is made up of 14 amino acids. V was clipped by 7 bases and J by 1 base, with 13 bases between them.

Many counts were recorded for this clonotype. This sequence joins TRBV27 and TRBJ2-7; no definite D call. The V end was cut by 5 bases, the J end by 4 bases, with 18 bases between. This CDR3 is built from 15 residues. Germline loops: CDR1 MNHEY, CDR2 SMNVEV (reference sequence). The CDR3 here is CASSRTWQVVYEQYF. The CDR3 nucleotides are TGTGCCAGCAGTCGGACGTGGCAGGTAGTTTACGAGCAGTACTTC.

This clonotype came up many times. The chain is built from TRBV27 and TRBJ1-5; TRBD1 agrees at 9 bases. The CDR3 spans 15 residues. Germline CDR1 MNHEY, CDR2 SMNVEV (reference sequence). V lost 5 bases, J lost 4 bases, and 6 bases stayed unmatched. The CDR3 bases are TGTGCCAGCAGTAACACAGGGGGCCTGAATCAGCCCCAGCATTTT. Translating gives CASSNTGGLNQPQHF.

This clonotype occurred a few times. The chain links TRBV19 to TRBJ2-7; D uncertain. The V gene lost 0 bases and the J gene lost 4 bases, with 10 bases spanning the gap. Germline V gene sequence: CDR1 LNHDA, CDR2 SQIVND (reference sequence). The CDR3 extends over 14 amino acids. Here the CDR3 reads CASSIEAARYEQYF. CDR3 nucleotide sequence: TGTGCCAGTAGTATAGAGGCGGCGCGGTACGAGCAGTACTTC.

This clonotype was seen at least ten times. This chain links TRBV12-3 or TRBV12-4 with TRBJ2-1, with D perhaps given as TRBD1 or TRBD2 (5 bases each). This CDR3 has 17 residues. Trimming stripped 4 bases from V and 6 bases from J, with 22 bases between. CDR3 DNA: TGTGCCAGCAGTTCCCCCGGGACCCTCCAAAGAGGCAATGAGCAGTTCTTC. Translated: CASSSPGTLQRGNEQFF.

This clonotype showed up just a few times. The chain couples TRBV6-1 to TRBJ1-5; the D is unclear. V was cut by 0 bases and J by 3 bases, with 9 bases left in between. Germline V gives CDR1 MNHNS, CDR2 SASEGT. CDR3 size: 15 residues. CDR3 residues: CASSEAILDNQPQHF. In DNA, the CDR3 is TGTGCCAGCAGTGAAGCAATACTCGACAATCAGCCCCAGCATTTT.

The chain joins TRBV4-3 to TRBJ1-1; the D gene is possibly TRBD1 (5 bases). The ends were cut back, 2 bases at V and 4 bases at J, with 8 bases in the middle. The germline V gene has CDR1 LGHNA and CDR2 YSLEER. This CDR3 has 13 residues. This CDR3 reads CASSQRGLTEAFF. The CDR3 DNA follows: TGCGCCAGCAGCCAACGGGGCCTCACTGAAGCTTTCTTT.

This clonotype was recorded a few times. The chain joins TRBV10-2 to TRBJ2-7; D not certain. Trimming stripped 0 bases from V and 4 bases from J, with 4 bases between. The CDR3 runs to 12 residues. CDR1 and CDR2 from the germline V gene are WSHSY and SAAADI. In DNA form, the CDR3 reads TGCGCCAGCAGTGAGTCGGGGTACGAGCAGTACTTC. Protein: CASSESGYEQYF.

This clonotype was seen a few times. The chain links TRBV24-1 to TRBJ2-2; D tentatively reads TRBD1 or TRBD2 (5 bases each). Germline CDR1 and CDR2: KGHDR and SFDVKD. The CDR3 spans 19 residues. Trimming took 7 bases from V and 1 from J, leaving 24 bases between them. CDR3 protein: CATSANSPGTGGNTGELFF. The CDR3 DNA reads TGTGCCACCAGCGCGAATAGTCCCGGGACGGGCGGGAACACCGGGGAGCTGTTTTTT.

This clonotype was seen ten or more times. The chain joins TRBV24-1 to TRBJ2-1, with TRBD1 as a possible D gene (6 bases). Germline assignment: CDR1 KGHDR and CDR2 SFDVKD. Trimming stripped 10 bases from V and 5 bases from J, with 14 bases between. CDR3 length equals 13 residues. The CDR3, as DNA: TGTGCCACTCGACGAGGGGGTGACAATGAGCAGTTCTTC. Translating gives CATRRGGDNEQFF.

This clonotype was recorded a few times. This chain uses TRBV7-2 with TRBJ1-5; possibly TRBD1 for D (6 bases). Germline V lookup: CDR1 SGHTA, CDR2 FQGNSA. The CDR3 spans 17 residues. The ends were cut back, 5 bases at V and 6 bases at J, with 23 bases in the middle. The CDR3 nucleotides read TGTGCCAGCAGCCCACAGGGTGCCGAAACATTCGGTCAGCCCCAGCATTTT. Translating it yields CASSPQGAETFGQPQHF. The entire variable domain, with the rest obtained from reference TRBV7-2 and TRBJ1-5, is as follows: GAGVSQSPSNKVTEKGKDVELRCDPISGHTALYWYRQSLGQGLEFLIYFQGNSAPDKSGLPSDRFSAERTGGSVSTLTIQRTQQEDSAVYLCASSPQGAETFGQPQHFGDGTRLSIL.

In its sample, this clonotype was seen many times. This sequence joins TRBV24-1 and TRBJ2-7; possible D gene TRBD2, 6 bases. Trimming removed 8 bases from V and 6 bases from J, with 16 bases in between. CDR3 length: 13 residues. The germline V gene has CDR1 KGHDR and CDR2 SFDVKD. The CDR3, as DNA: TGTGCCACCAAGGCCGAACCCGGGGGCGAGCAGTACTTC. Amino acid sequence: CATKAEPGGEQYF.

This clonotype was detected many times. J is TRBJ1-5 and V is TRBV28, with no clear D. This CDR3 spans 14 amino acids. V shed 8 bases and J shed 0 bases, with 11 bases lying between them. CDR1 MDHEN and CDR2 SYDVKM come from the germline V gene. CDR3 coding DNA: TGTGCCAGCCTCACTCTTCCTAGCAATCAGCCCCAGCATTTT. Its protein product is CASLTLPSNQPQHF.

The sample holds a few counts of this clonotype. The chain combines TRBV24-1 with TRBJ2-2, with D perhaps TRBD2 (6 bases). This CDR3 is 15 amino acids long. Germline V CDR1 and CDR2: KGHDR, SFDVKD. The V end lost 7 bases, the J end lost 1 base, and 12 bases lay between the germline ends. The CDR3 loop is CATSRGGENTGELFF. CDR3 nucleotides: TGTGCCACCAGCCGTGGCGGGGAGAACACCGGGGAGCTGTTTTTT.

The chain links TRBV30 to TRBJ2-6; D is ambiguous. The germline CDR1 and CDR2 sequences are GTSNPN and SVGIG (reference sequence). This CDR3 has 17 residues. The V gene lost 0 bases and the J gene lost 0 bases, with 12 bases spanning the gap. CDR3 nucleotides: TGTGCCTGGAGTGTAGATATCGGAGCCTCTGGGGCCAACGTCCTGACTTTC. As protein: CAWSVDIGASGANVLTF. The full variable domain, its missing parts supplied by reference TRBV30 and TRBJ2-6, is SQTIHQWPATLVQPVGSPLSLECTVEGTSNPNLYWYRQAAGRGLQLLFYSVGIGQISSEVPQNLSASRPQDRQFILSSKKLLLSDSGFYLCAWSVDIGASGANVLTFGAGSRLTVL.

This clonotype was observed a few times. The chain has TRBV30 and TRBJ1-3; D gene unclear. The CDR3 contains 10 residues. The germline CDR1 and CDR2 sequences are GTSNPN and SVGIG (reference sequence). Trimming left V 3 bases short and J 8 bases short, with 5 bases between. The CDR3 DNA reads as TGTGCCTGGAGCGGGGACACCATATATTTT. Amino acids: CAWSGDTIYF. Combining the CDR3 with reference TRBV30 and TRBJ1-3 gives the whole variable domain SQTIHQWPATLVQPVGSPLSLECTVEGTSNPNLYWYRQAAGRGLQLLFYSVGIGQISSEVPQNLSASRPQDRQFILSSKKLLLSDSGFYLCAWSGDTIYFGEGSWLTVV.

The CDR3 is CATSDPLTDTQYF. The CDR3 coding sequence is TGTGCCACCTCGGACCCTCTCACAGATACGCAGTATTTT. The rearrangement uses TRBV5-4 and TRBJ2-3; D is unresolved. Trimming took off 9 bases at V and 2 bases at J, with 13 bases between the two ends. The CDR3 runs 13 residues. Germline V lookup: CDR1 SGHNT, CDR2 YYREEE (reference sequence).

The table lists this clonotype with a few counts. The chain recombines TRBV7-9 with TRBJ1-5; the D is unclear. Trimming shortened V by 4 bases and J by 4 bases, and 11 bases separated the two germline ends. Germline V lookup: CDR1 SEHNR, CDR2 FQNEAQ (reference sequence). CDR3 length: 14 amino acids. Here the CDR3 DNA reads TGTGCCAGCAGCTCCACCCACAGAAATCAGCCCCAGCATTTT. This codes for CASSSTHRNQPQHF.

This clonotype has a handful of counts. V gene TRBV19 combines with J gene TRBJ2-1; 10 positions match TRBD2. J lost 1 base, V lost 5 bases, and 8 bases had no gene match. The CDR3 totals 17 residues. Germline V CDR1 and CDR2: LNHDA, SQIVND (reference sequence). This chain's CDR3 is CASSPMELAGSYNEQFF. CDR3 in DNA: TGTGCCAGTAGTCCTATGGAACTAGCGGGATCCTACAATGAGCAGTTCTTC.

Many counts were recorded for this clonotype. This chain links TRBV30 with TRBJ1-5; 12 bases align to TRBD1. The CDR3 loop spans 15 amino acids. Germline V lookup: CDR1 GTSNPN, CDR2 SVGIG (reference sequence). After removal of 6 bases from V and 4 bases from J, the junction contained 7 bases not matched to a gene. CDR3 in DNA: TGTGCCTGCACCGGGACAGGGGGCAGAAATCAGCCCCAGCATTTT. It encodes CACTGTGGRNQPQHF.

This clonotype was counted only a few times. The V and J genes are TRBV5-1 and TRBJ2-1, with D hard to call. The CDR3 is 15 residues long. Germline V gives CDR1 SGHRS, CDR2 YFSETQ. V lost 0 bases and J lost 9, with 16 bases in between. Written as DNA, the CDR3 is TGCGCCAGCAGCTTGGAAGCAGTGAGGTACGTTGAGCAGTTCTTC. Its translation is CASSLEAVRYVEQFF.

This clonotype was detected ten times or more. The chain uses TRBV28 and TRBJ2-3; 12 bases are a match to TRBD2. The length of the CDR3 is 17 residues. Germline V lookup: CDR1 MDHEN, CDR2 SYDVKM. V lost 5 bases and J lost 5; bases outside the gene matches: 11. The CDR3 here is CASSTSSSGRALDTQYF. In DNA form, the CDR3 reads TGTGCCAGCAGTACTTCCTCTAGCGGGAGGGCCTTAGATACGCAGTATTTT.

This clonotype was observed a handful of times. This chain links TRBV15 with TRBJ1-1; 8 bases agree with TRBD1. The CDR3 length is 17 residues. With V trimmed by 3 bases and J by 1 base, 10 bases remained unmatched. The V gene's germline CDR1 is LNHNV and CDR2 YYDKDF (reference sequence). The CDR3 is CATSRTGTGLGNTEAFF. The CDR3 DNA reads TGTGCCACCAGCAGGACCGGGACAGGCCTGGGGAACACTGAAGCTTTCTTT.

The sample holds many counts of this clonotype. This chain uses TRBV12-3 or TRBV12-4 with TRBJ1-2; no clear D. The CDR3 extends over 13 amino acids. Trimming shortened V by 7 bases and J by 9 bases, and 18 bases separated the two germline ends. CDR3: CASKMGAALSYTF. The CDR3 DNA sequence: TGTGCCAGCAAAATGGGAGCTGCCCTTAGCTACACCTTC.

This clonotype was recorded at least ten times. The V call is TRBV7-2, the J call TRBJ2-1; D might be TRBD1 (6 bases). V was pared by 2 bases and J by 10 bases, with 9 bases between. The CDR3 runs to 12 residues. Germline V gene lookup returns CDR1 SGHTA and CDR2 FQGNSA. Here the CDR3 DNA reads TGTGCCAGCAGCTTAACAGGGACGGAGCAGTTCTTC. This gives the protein CASSLTGTEQFF.

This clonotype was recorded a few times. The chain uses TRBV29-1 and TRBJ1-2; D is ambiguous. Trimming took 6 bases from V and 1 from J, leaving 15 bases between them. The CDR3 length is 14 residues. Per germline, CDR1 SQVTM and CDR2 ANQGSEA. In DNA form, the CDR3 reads TGCAGCGTCGCGGACGGGAAACTTAACTATGGCTACACCTTC. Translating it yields CSVADGKLNYGYTF.